Listed below are T cell receptor beta chains from one sample, sequenced in a study of blood T cell repertoires in COVID-19. The method was immunoSEQ multiplex PCR; TCRdb's version includes in-frame clones alone and lacks a portion of them. The sample includes more than 300,000 clones, nearly 90% of them seen just once. Sequencing was performed on PBMCs or T cells enriched from blood (not recorded which). These receptors all come from a woman aged 25-40 years who had recovered from COVID-19. CDR3s include the opening cysteine and the closing phenylalanine or tryptophan.

TRBV30	TRBJ1-6	CAWSPSSRRRNSPLHF
TRBV19	TRBJ2-7	CASRPGTGMTYEQYF
TRBV7-9	TRBJ1-2	CASSADLNYGYTF
TRBV4-1	TRBJ1-6	CASSQDGAGNSPLHF
TRBV30	TRBJ1-1	CACGQAEAFF
TRBV27	TRBJ2-7	CASTPSTTGGGYEQYF
TRBV5-1	TRBJ2-7	CASSPNPGQGYEQYF
TRBV6-5	TRBJ1-6	CASSYGGNYNSPLHF
TRBV6-1	TRBJ1-2	CASTRQNFNYGYTF
TRBV9	TRBJ1-4	CASSVDLWSEKLFF
TRBV9	TRBJ2-7	CASSVGGAPSYEQYF
TRBV12-3/TRBV12-4	TRBJ1-2	CASSSPDRAGYTF
TRBV9	TRBJ2-1	CASSMAAGLAGGISYNEQFF
TRBV18	TRBJ1-1	CASSPGRMNTEAFF
TRBV3-1/TRBV3-2	TRBJ1-6	CASSQGGQNNSPLHF
TRBV19	TRBJ1-2	CASSMVGDRGYTF
TRBV7-3	TRBJ1-6	CASSLTGTRDSPLHF
TRBV7-9	TRBJ1-2	CASSSPPTGDYGYTF
TRBV5-4	TRBJ2-1	CASTNGGAGNEQFF
TRBV18	TRBJ1-6	CASSPQTDSPLHF
TRBV7-9	TRBJ1-3	CASSLAPDSSGNTIYF
TRBV5-1	TRBJ2-7	CASSAQGASEQYF
TRBV6-5	TRBJ1-1	CASSTPAEAFF
TRBV19	TRBJ1-2	CASRIGQGANYGYTF
TRBV2	TRBJ2-1	CASVTGLSSYNEQFF
TRBV5-8	TRBJ1-1	CASLTGGGNTEAFF
TRBV7-9	TRBJ2-1	CASSSGTGFSRRSYNEQFF
TRBV29-1	TRBJ2-3	CSLDMGQGRTDTQYF
TRBV7-8	TRBJ2-1	CASSFGGRAEQFF
TRBV5-4	TRBJ2-7	CASSPGGSQSREQYF
TRBV9	TRBJ2-3	CASSITSTGGAGTQYF
TRBV7-2	TRBJ2-5	CASSLVSSWVAGRETQYF
TRBV4-3	TRBJ1-2	CASSQESDPGSGGYTF
TRBV6-5	TRBJ2-3	CASSTRQGAKDTQYF
TRBV6-5	TRBJ1-5	CASTWTGVQPQHF
TRBV6-6	TRBJ1-2	CASSYSAVNSYGYTF
TRBV5-1	TRBJ1-2	CASSLVTASYGYTF
TRBV6-5	TRBJ1-1	CASIVGAEAFF
TRBV11-1	TRBJ2-7	CASSNNRVVNEQYF
TRBV19	TRBJ1-5	CASIKGTGSVQPQHF